These 27 T cell receptor beta chains came from one sample sequenced in a study of cytomegalovirus exposure and HLA in healthy donors. A multiplex PCR was run with 60 Vbeta primers and 13 Jbeta primers. Only in-frame clones appear in the TCRdb table, and some are missing; sequencing was by immunoSEQ multiplex PCR. The sample has about 150,000 clones; over 60% are singletons. The sequencing input was PBMCs. The receptors stem from a woman aged 40 to 50 in good health and CMV-seronegative.

V usage is TRBV5-1 and J usage is TRBJ2-7, with D possibly matching TRBD2 (6 bases). The V gene lost 0 bases and the J gene lost 2 bases, with 15 bases spanning the gap. The CDR3 length is 16 residues. Germline V gene sequence: CDR1 SGHRS, CDR2 YFSETQ. CDR3 amino acids: CASSLGAGGTTYEQYF. The CDR3 DNA is TGCGCCAGCAGCTTGGGGGCCGGGGGAACTACCTACGAGCAGTACTTC.

This chain connects TRBV25-1 to TRBJ1-2, with D uncertain. V was pared by 3 bases and J by 0 bases, with 14 bases between. The CDR3 loop spans 16 amino acids. Per the germline V gene, CDR1 is MGHDK and CDR2 is SYGVNS. The CDR3 sequence is CASSESLPATNYGYTF. CDR3 nucleotide sequence: TGTGCCAGCAGTGAGTCTCTTCCAGCGACTAACTATGGCTACACCTTC.

The V call is TRBV6-4, the J call TRBJ1-1, with D possibly TRBD1 on 5 matching bases. Germline values: CDR1 MRHNA, CDR2 SNTAGT. Trimming cost V 6 bases and J 7 bases, with 24 bases left between them. The CDR3 runs 16 residues. CDR3 region: CASSNAHQGGGGEAFF. The CDR3 DNA follows: TGTGCCAGCAGCAACGCCCATCAGGGTGGCGGGGGTGAAGCTTTCTTT.

The gene calls are TRBV5-6 and TRBJ2-3, with 7 bases identical to TRBD1. With 4 bases clipped from V and 1 base from J, the junction kept 9 bases outside the gene matches. The CDR3 length is 16 residues. Germline V gene data show CDR1 as SGHDT and CDR2 as YYEEEE. CDR3 loop: CASSGLDRAGTDTQYF. CDR3 nucleotide sequence: TGTGCCAGCAGCGGACTTGACAGGGCCGGCACAGATACGCAGTATTTT. The full variable domain, its missing parts supplied by reference TRBV5-6 and TRBJ2-3, is DAGVTQSPTHLIKTRGQQVTLRCSPKSGHDTVSWYQQALGQGPQFIFQYYEEEERQRGNFPDRFSGHQFPNYSSELNVNALLLGDSALYLCASSGLDRAGTDTQYFGPGTRLTVL.

Only a few counts were recorded for this clone. This chain connects TRBV5-6 to TRBJ2-3; 8 bases agree with TRBD2. The CDR3 contains 17 residues. V shed 3 bases, J shed 0 bases, and the junction held 9 bases outside the gene matches. Germline CDR1 is SGHDT and CDR2 is YYEEEE. The CDR3 DNA reads TGTGCCAGCAGCTCCCTTTGGACTAGCCGAAGCACAGATACGCAGTATTTT. Encoded protein: CASSSLWTSRSTDTQYF.

V and J are TRBV5-1 and TRBJ2-2; 8 positions agree with TRBD2. Germline loops: CDR1 SGHRS, CDR2 YFSETQ. The CDR3 loop spans 14 amino acids. Trimming took 4 bases from V and 7 from J; bases not matched to a gene: 6. The chain's CDR3 is CASSGGLAGGELFF. CDR3 in DNA: TGCGCCAGCAGCGGTGGTCTAGCGGGCGGGGAGCTGTTTTTT.

This sequence joins TRBV5-1 and TRBJ1-2, with 9 bases aligning to TRBD1. The CDR3 is made up of 15 amino acids. Germline V lookup: CDR1 SGHRS, CDR2 YFSETQ. Trimming cost V 0 bases and J 8 bases; bases outside gene matches: 8. CDR3 loop: CASSLGTGVMGGYTF. The CDR3 DNA reads as TGCGCCAGCAGCTTGGGGACAGGGGTCATGGGAGGCTACACCTTC.

V and J are TRBV7-8 and TRBJ1-5; D gene unclear. Germline V CDR1 and CDR2: SGHVS, FQNEAQ. This CDR3 is 15 amino acids long. Trimming cost V 0 bases and J 1 base, with 7 bases left between them. CDR3 DNA: TGTGCCAGCAGCTTAGCGGGGAGCAGCAATCAGCCCCAGCATTTT. Its protein product is CASSLAGSSNQPQHF.

The genes are TRBV7-2 and TRBJ2-5, with a tentative D call TRBD2 (7 bases). The CDR3 contains 15 residues. From germline, CDR1 is SGHTA and CDR2 FQGNSA. V lost 5 bases, J lost 5 bases, and 18 bases lay in between. The CDR3 DNA reads as TGTGCCAGCAGCCCCGGGGGCGGGAGATCTGAGACCCAGTACTTC. Translating it yields CASSPGGGRSETQYF.

The gene calls are TRBV6-6 and TRBJ2-5, with a tentative D call TRBD2 (5 bases). This CDR3 has 13 residues. Trimming pared 8 bases from V and 4 bases from J, leaving 14 bases between. CDR1 MNHNY and CDR2 SVGAGI come from the germline V gene (reference sequence). The CDR3 bases are TGTGCCAGCGGAGCGGAGTTGCGAGAGACCCAGTACTTC. Translating it yields CASGAELRETQYF.

The chain joins TRBV2 to TRBJ1-2, with a weak D call TRBD1 (5 bases). V lost 5 bases, J lost 7 bases, and 20 bases lay in between. CDR3 length: 15 residues. Germline CDR1 SNHLY, CDR2 FYNNEI. CDR3 sequence: CASSPNVGGASGYTF. CDR3 DNA: TGTGCCAGCAGTCCTAACGTCGGAGGGGCGTCTGGCTACACCTTC.

The V and J genes are TRBV4-2 and TRBJ1-6, with 9 nucleotides matching TRBD1. This CDR3 has 14 amino acids. Germline loops: CDR1 LGHNA, CDR2 YNFKEQ. The V segment lost 4 bases and the J segment 7 bases; nucleotides outside the gene matches: 2. The chain's CDR3 is CASSRQGGNSPLHF. The CDR3 DNA sequence: TGTGCCAGCAGCCGACAGGGGGGCAATTCACCCCTCCACTTT.

This chain joins TRBV9 and TRBJ1-3; no reliable D call. This CDR3 contains 16 residues. V gave up 0 bases and J gave up 1 base, with 11 bases separating them. Germline V lookup: CDR1 SGDLS, CDR2 YYNGEE. The CDR3 reads CASSVGPGASGNTIYF. CDR3 DNA: TGTGCCAGCAGCGTAGGACCGGGAGCTTCTGGAAACACCATATATTTT.

This sequence joins TRBV2 and TRBJ1-1, with D possibly being TRBD1 (6 bases). This CDR3 comprises 14 residues. The V gene lost 10 bases and the J gene lost 5 bases, with 20 bases spanning the gap. Germline CDR1 is SNHLY and CDR2 is FYNNEI. As DNA, the CDR3 is TGTGCCACCAAAGAGGGGGGGCTTCTAACTGAAGCTTTCTTT. This gives the protein CATKEGGLLTEAFF.

The rearrangement joins TRBV5-1 to TRBJ2-3; D gene unclear. V was trimmed by 3 bases and J by 0 bases, leaving 5 bases between them. Germline V CDR1 and CDR2: SGHRS, YFSETQ. This CDR3 is 13 amino acids long. CDR3 sequence: CASSSTSTDTQYF. Here the CDR3 DNA reads TGCGCCAGCAGCTCAACTAGCACAGATACGCAGTATTTT. Supplemented by reference TRBV5-1 and TRBJ2-3, the full variable domain reads KAGVTQTPRYLIKTRGQQVTLSCSPISGHRSVSWYQQTPGQGLQFLFEYFSETQRNKGNFPGRFSGRQFSNSRSEMNVSTLELGDSALYLCASSSTSTDTQYFGPGTRLTVL.

The chain joins TRBV7-9 to TRBJ1-2; D remains unclear. This CDR3 region has 12 residues. The V end was cut by 4 bases, the J end by 5 bases, with 8 bases between. Germline CDR1 reads SEHNR; CDR2 reads FQNEAQ (reference sequence). For the CDR3, the DNA is TGTGCCAGCAGCTCAACAGATTATGGCTACACCTTC. It is translated as CASSSTDYGYTF.

This clone was observed once. This sequence joins TRBV10-2 and TRBJ1-2; D call uncertain. The V end was cut by 7 bases, the J end by 0 bases, with 12 bases between. From germline, CDR1 is WSHSY and CDR2 SAAADI. The CDR3 runs 14 residues. CDR3 region: CASIGVIANYGYTF. The DNA of the CDR3 is TGCGCCAGCATCGGGGTAATAGCTAACTATGGCTACACCTTC.

This sequence joins TRBV2 and TRBJ1-1; D remains unclear. This CDR3 is 11 amino acids long. V dropped 8 bases and J dropped 2 bases, with 6 bases sitting between them. Germline values: CDR1 SNHLY, CDR2 FYNNEI. CDR3 loop: CASGGNTEAFF. Here the CDR3 DNA reads TGTGCCAGCGGAGGAAACACTGAAGCTTTCTTT. The entire variable domain, with the rest obtained from reference TRBV2 and TRBJ1-1, is as follows: EPEVTQTPSHQVTQMGQEVILRCVPISNHLYFYWYRQILGQKVEFLVSFYNNEISEKSEIFDDQFSVERPDGSNFTLKIRSTKLEDSAMYFCASGGNTEAFFGQGTRLTVV.

The V call is TRBV28, the J call TRBJ2-5; possibly TRBD1 for D (6 bases). Germline-derived CDR1 and CDR2 are MDHEN and SYDVKM. The length of the CDR3 is 15 residues. Trimming took 5 bases from V and 5 from J, leaving 18 bases between them. For the CDR3, the DNA is TGTGCCAGCAGTCCCCCCATGGGGGCCGGTGAGACCCAGTACTTC. Protein: CASSPPMGAGETQYF.

The V gene is TRBV6-1, the J gene TRBJ2-7; no clear D. The CDR3 sequence is 12 residues long. Trimming removed 3 bases at V and 3 bases at J, with 6 bases between. The germline V gene encodes CDR1 MNHNS and CDR2 SASEGT. In DNA form, the CDR3 reads TGTGCCAGCAGTGATAGAGGCTACGAGCAGTACTTC. This translates into CASSDRGYEQYF.

The chain uses TRBV7-9 and TRBJ2-5; the D is unclear. Germline V gene data show CDR1 as SEHNR and CDR2 as FQNEAQ (reference sequence). Trimming removed 3 bases at V and 4 bases at J, with 12 bases between. The CDR3 runs 14 residues. CDR3 sequence (DNA): TGTGCCAGCAGCTTTGGGCGAGTTGGAGAGACCCAGTACTTC. Translation gives CASSFGRVGETQYF.

V gene TRBV2 combines with J gene TRBJ2-7, with TRBD1 matching over 8 bases. From germline, CDR1 is SNHLY and CDR2 FYNNEI. The CDR3 has 15 amino acids. The J segment lost 2 bases and the V segment lost 4 bases, leaving 7 bases of the junction unmatched. CDR3 protein: CASSGGDRRTYEQYF. In DNA, the CDR3 is TGTGCCAGCAGTGGGGGGGACAGGAGGACCTACGAGCAGTACTTC.

V usage is TRBV5-4 and J usage is TRBJ2-5, with 7 bases that match TRBD2. Germline loops: CDR1 SGHNT, CDR2 YYREEE (reference sequence). The CDR3 is 15 amino acids. With V trimmed by 4 bases and J by 3 bases, 9 bases remained unmatched. CDR3 residues: CASSAVGGGEETQYF. CDR3 bases: TGTGCCAGCAGCGCGGTCGGTGGGGGGGAAGAGACCCAGTACTTC. The full variable domain, its missing parts supplied by reference TRBV5-4 and TRBJ2-5, is ETGVTQSPTHLIKTRGQQVTLRCSSQSGHNTVSWYQQALGQGPQFIFQYYREEENGRGNFPPRFSGLQFPNYSSELNVNALELDDSALYLCASSAVGGGEETQYFGPGTRLLVL.

The chain couples TRBV5-6 to TRBJ1-1; a possible D gene is TRBD1 (5 bases). The CDR3 is 13 amino acids. V lost 4 bases to trimming and J lost 4 bases, with 11 bases between them. Per germline, CDR1 SGHDT and CDR2 YYEEEE. CDR3 sequence: CASSTGGSTEAFF. The CDR3 nucleotides read TGTGCCAGCAGCACGGGGGGGAGCACTGAAGCTTTCTTT. Using reference TRBV5-6 and TRBJ1-1 for the parts outside the CDR3, the full variable domain is DAGVTQSPTHLIKTRGQQVTLRCSPKSGHDTVSWYQQALGQGPQFIFQYYEEEERQRGNFPDRFSGHQFPNYSSELNVNALLLGDSALYLCASSTGGSTEAFFGQGTRLTVV.

V usage is TRBV7-8 and J usage is TRBJ2-5; possible D gene TRBD1, 6 bases. The CDR3 length is 13 residues. The germline gives CDR1 SGHVS, CDR2 FQNEAQ. V was trimmed by 3 bases and J by 2 bases, leaving 7 bases between them. The CDR3 sequence is CASSFRGQETQYF. CDR3 nucleotide sequence: TGTGCCAGCAGCTTTAGGGGGCAAGAGACCCAGTACTTC.

The rearrangement joins TRBV7-6 to TRBJ2-1; the match to TRBD2 covers 12 bases. This CDR3 region has 15 residues. In germline, CDR1 is SGHVS, CDR2 FNYEAQ. After removal of 5 bases from V and 8 bases from J, the junction contained 7 bases not matched to a gene. DNA for the CDR3: TGTGCCAGCAGCCAGACTAGCGGGAGTATGGATGAGCAGTTCTTC. Encoded protein: CASSQTSGSMDEQFF.

The rearrangement uses TRBV6-4 and TRBJ1-5; D is possibly TRBD1 (6 bases). CDR3 size: 14 residues. The germline V gene has CDR1 MRHNA and CDR2 SNTAGT. Trimming stripped 6 bases from V and 4 bases from J, with 13 bases between. The CDR3 DNA follows: TGTGCCAGCAGCGGGGAGGGGGAGAATCAGCCCCAGCATTTT. This codes for CASSGEGENQPQHF.